Sequencing of this TCR beta chain was carried out in a study of PD-1 blockade in classical Hodgkin lymphoma. This sample's time point: cycle 4 day 1 (C4D1), after more than five weeks of nivolumab. All the patients suffered relapse after autologous stem cell transplantation, and brentuximab vedotin exposure differed. Produced via immunoSEQ multiplex PCR; TCRdb's table is partial and in-frame only. The table records just under 65,000 clones, over 85% of them present only once. The CDR3 has 15 amino acids. The V end was cut by 7 bases, the J end by 0 bases, with 13 bases between. Germline loops: CDR1 SGHVS, CDR2 FQNEAQ.

The starting material was peripheral blood mononuclear cells (PBMCs), obtained before the fourth cycle of nivolumab. The rearrangement joins TRBV7-8 to TRBJ2-1; D might be TRBD1 or TRBD2, each matching 5 bases. The receptor was isolated from a human donor with classical Hodgkin lymphoma. CDR3 loop: CASIHTGLSYNEQFF. The CDR3 DNA follows: TGTGCCAGCATCCATACGGGGCTCTCCTACAATGAGCAGTTCTTC.